This T cell receptor (beta chain) came from a study of cytomegalovirus exposure and HLA in healthy donors. To note about this clone: Antigen: not known.

The study, taken as a whole, reports: Later on, an analysis showed TCR association rates differing by HLA locus, with DRB1 the most and HLA-C the fewest.

Amplification used 60 Vbeta primers and 13 Jbeta primers. Repertoires were generated with immunoSEQ multiplex PCR, while TCRdb's copy carries only in-frame clones and drops some. This sample yields 140,000 to 150,000 clones, of which about 75% are seen a single time; 1.7% belongs to the top ten. Germline V lookup: CDR1 SQVTM, CDR2 ANQGSEA. CDR3 length: 12 residues. V lost 4 bases and J lost 3; bases outside the gene matches: 1. The sequence came from a woman in her 30s in good health and CMV-seronegative. Material: PBMCs. J is TRBJ1-2 and V is TRBV29-1, with TRBD1 identical over 8 bases. The CDR3: CSVAQGDYGYTF. The CDR3 DNA reads TGCAGCGTTGCACAGGGGGACTATGGCTACACCTTC.